The 29 T cell receptor beta chains below were found in one sample sequenced in a study of T-cell memory formation after mild COVID-19. Using its own MiXCR run on the 5' RACE reads, TCRdb lists one record per CDR3 protein. The sample shows 350,000 to 450,000 distinct CDR3 sequences, more than 20% of them seen only once. Specimen: PBMCs or a T cell subset sorted from them (not recorded which). Receptors were obtained from an adult woman who had mild COVID-19 (a few samples of this study predate the infection). Cell type and time point are not known.

J is TRBJ1-5 and V is TRBV12-3 or TRBV12-4, with 9 nucleotides matching TRBD1. The CDR3 extends over 17 amino acids. J was trimmed by 7 bases and V by 7 bases; bases with no gene match: 17. This chain's CDR3 is CASTPGGQGGWGQPQHF. The CDR3 DNA is TGTGCCAGCACCCCGGGGGGACAGGGTGGTTGGGGACAGCCCCAGCATTTT.

This clonotype showed up just once. The genes are TRBV4-1 and TRBJ2-7; no definite D call. This CDR3 region has 15 residues. In germline, CDR1 is MGHRA, CDR2 YSYEKL. V was shortened by 1 base and J by 6 bases, with 16 bases between the two germline ends. DNA for the CDR3: TGCGCCAGCAGCCAAGCGACCGTCTTACTGACCGAGCAGTACTTC. Its protein is CASSQATVLLTEQYF.

This clonotype has a handful of counts. The CDR3 bases are TGTGCCAGCAGTAACGGGGACAGGTCTAATGAAAAACTGTTTTTT. Translated, it gives CASSNGDRSNEKLFF. The rearrangement joins TRBV6-5 to TRBJ1-4, with 8 bases aligning to TRBD1. The V and J ends lost 5 bases and 3 bases, in that order; junction bases with no gene match: 5. The CDR3 contains 15 residues. The germline V gene has CDR1 MNHEY and CDR2 SVGAGI.

The chain uses TRBV19 and TRBJ2-1, with D possibly matching TRBD2 (5 bases). Trimming pared 6 bases from V and 0 bases from J, leaving 12 bases between. Germline values: CDR1 LNHDA, CDR2 SQIVND (reference sequence). The CDR3 contains 15 residues. The CDR3 nucleotides read TGTGCCAGTAGGCCGGACTGGAGCTCCTACAATGAGCAGTTCTTC. This gives the protein CASRPDWSSYNEQFF. The entire variable domain, with the rest obtained from reference TRBV19 and TRBJ2-1, is as follows: DGGITQSPKYLFRKEGQNVTLSCEQNLNHDAMYWYRQDPGQGLRLIYYSQIVNDFQKGDIAEGYSVSREKKESFPLTVTSAQKNPTAFYLCASRPDWSSYNEQFFGPGTRLTVL.

The chain combines TRBV29-1 with TRBJ1-2, with no clear D. Looked up from germline, CDR1 is SQVTM and CDR2 is ANQGSEA. Trimming took off 0 bases at V and 3 bases at J, with 17 bases between the two ends. The CDR3 totals 16 residues. The CDR3 coding sequence is TGCAGCGTTGAAGATCCCGCCAGGACTGTCTACTATGGCTACACCTTC. As protein: CSVEDPARTVYYGYTF.

The chain is built from TRBV9 and TRBJ2-1; 8 bases fit TRBD2. Germline V gives CDR1 SGDLS, CDR2 YYNGEE. CDR3 length: 15 amino acids. V was clipped by 5 bases and J by 2 bases; unmatched bases: 6. CDR3 DNA: TGTGCCAGCAGACCAACTAGCGGACCCTACAATGAGCAGTTCTTC. The encoded protein is CASRPTSGPYNEQFF.

The rearrangement joins TRBV7-9 to TRBJ2-1, with 7 positions matching TRBD2. After removal of 5 bases from V and 9 bases from J, the junction contained 4 bases not matched to a gene. Germline assignment: CDR1 SEHNR and CDR2 FQNEAQ (reference sequence). The CDR3 extends over 12 amino acids. The CDR3 region has the DNA TGTGCCAGCAGCGTCAGCGGGACTGAGCAGTTCTTC. It is translated as CASSVSGTEQFF.

This clonotype occurred a few times. This sequence joins TRBV7-8 and TRBJ1-1; possibly TRBD1 for D (6 bases). The CDR3 has 14 amino acids. CDR1 and CDR2 from the germline V gene are SGHVS and FQNEAQ. Trimming removed 5 bases from V and 5 bases from J, with 15 bases in between. CDR3 DNA sequence: TGTGCCAGCAGCCAGGACAGTCTGAGGACTGAAGCTTTCTTT. Protein sequence: CASSQDSLRTEAFF.

This clonotype was detected a few times. This rearrangement joins TRBV7-2 to TRBJ2-2, with D hard to call. The CDR3 loop spans 14 amino acids. Germline V gene sequence: CDR1 SGHTA, CDR2 FQGNSA. Between the trimmed V and J ends, which lost 4 bases and 8 bases, there was a span of 14 bases. CDR3 in DNA: TGTGCCAGCAGCTGGCGCCCGTCCGCTGGGGAGCTGTTTTTT. Its protein is CASSWRPSAGELFF.

The V and J genes are TRBV7-9 and TRBJ2-1; 7 bases fit TRBD1. The CDR3 consists of 13 residues. The V and J ends lost 4 bases and 9 bases, in that order; junction bases with no gene match: 6. From germline, CDR1 is SEHNR and CDR2 FQNEAQ (reference sequence). This chain's CDR3 is CASSSTGASEQFF. The CDR3 bases are TGTGCCAGCAGCTCTACAGGGGCCAGTGAGCAGTTCTTC.

This clonotype has only a few counts. This chain connects TRBV10-3 to TRBJ2-5; possibly TRBD2 for D (6 bases). V shed 11 bases and J shed 3 bases, with 13 bases lying between them. Per germline, CDR1 ENHRY and CDR2 SYGVKD. This CDR3 has 12 amino acids. The CDR3 DNA reads TGTGCCCACGGGACTTCTAAAGAGACCCAGTACTTC. Its protein is CAHGTSKETQYF.

This clonotype was seen at least ten times. The V call is TRBV15, the J call TRBJ2-3; 9 nucleotides line up with TRBD2. The ends lost 0 bases at V and 3 bases at J; junction bases unmatched: 7. The CDR3 loop spans 17 amino acids. Germline V gene data show CDR1 as LNHNV and CDR2 as YYDKDF (reference sequence). The CDR3 DNA is TGTGCCACCAGCAGAGATCGACTAGCGGCGGCAACAGATACGCAGTATTTT. Translated, it gives CATSRDRLAAATDTQYF.

This clonotype was picked up one time. CDR3 bases: TGTGCCAGCAGCTTAGGTGGGGGGGAGCGGCCCCAGCATTTT. Amino acids: CASSLGGGERPQHF. J is TRBJ1-5 and V is TRBV7-9, with D possibly TRBD1 on 5 matching bases. Germline CDR1 and CDR2: SEHNR and FQNEAQ (reference sequence). There are 14 residues in the CDR3. V was shortened by 1 base and J by 9 bases, with 13 bases between the two germline ends.

This clonotype was detected a few times. The rearrangement joins TRBV20-1 to TRBJ1-2; D is uncertain. Germline V gene lookup returns CDR1 DFQATT and CDR2 SNEGSKA (reference sequence). CDR3 length: 15 amino acids. Trimming stripped 2 bases from V and 3 bases from J, with 16 bases between. CDR3: CSARSLQLLDYGYTF. DNA for the CDR3: TGCAGTGCTAGATCCTTACAGCTTCTTGACTATGGCTACACCTTC.

The chain recombines TRBV2 with TRBJ2-1, with a tentative D call TRBD2 (5 bases). Trimming took 10 bases from V and 6 from J, leaving 19 bases between them. The CDR3 loop spans 14 amino acids. Germline lookup yields CDR1 SNHLY and CDR2 FYNNEI. The CDR3 reads CANKLRDGGNEQFF. The CDR3 nucleotides read TGTGCCAACAAGCTCCGGGATGGTGGCAATGAGCAGTTCTTC.

This chain connects TRBV6-2 or TRBV6-3 to TRBJ2-2, with 8 bases fitting TRBD2. J lost 5 bases, V lost 4 bases, and 6 bases had no gene match. The CDR3 is made up of 15 amino acids. Germline V lookup: CDR1 MNHEY, CDR2 SVGEGT. CDR3 in amino acids: CASSSGLASTGELFF. The CDR3 DNA is TGTGCCAGCAGTTCCGGACTAGCATCGACCGGGGAGCTGTTTTTT.

The V gene is TRBV5-1, the J gene TRBJ2-1; no clear D gene. Germline CDR1 and CDR2: SGHRS and YFSETQ. The V gene lost 0 bases and the J gene lost 9 bases, with 7 bases spanning the gap. This CDR3 spans 12 amino acids. CDR3 sequence (DNA): TGCGCCAGCAGCTTGGGCAGGCTTGAGCAGTTCTTC. It is translated as CASSLGRLEQFF. Drawing the rest from reference TRBV5-1 and TRBJ2-1, the complete variable domain is KAGVTQTPRYLIKTRGQQVTLSCSPISGHRSVSWYQQTPGQGLQFLFEYFSETQRNKGNFPGRFSGRQFSNSRSEMNVSTLELGDSALYLCASSLGRLEQFFGPGTRLTVL.

The CDR3 sequence: CASSYGLDRAGELFF. In nucleotides, the CDR3 is TGTGCCAGCAGTTACGGGCTAGACCGGGCAGGGGAGCTGTTTTTT. The chain recombines TRBV6-6 with TRBJ2-2, with unresolved D. This CDR3 has 15 residues. CDR1 and CDR2 (germline): MNHNY, SVGAGI (reference sequence). Trimming pared 2 bases from V and 8 bases from J, leaving 15 bases between.

The V call is TRBV4-2, the J call TRBJ2-1; D uncertain. The germline CDR1 and CDR2 sequences are LGHNA and YNFKEQ. The CDR3 consists of 14 residues. Trimming left V 0 bases short and J 4 bases short, with 7 bases between. The DNA of the CDR3 is TGTGCCAGCAGCCAAGATCTGGCGTACAATGAGCAGTTCTTC. Encoded protein: CASSQDLAYNEQFF.

The chain is built from TRBV20-1 and TRBJ2-7; unclear D gene. The CDR3 has 12 amino acids. Germline V lookup: CDR1 DFQATT, CDR2 SNEGSKA (reference sequence). The V end lost 3 bases, the J end lost 0 bases, and 6 bases lay between the germline ends. DNA for the CDR3: TGCAGTGCTAGCGCTACCTCCTACGAGCAGTACTTC. This codes for CSASATSYEQYF.

The chain recombines TRBV7-2 with TRBJ2-3; tentatively, D is TRBD2 (6 bases). Deletions cut 1 base from V and 2 bases from J, with 10 bases between. The CDR3 runs 15 residues. Germline V CDR1 and CDR2: SGHTA, FQGNSA. The CDR3 loop reads CASSLERGITDTQYF. Written as DNA, the CDR3 is TGTGCCAGCAGCTTAGAACGCGGGATCACAGATACGCAGTATTTT. Supplemented by reference TRBV7-2 and TRBJ2-3, the full variable domain reads GAGVSQSPSNKVTEKGKDVELRCDPISGHTALYWYRQSLGQGLEFLIYFQGNSAPDKSGLPSDRFSAERTGGSVSTLTIQRTQQEDSAVYLCASSLERGITDTQYFGPGTRLTVL.

A remark on this clonotype: The junction departs from germline at one end; a sequencing error may be responsible. The genes are TRBV20-1 and TRBJ2-1; 9 positions agree with TRBD1. The CDR3 is made up of 17 amino acids. Germline-derived CDR1 and CDR2 are DFQATT and SNEGSKA (reference sequence). CDR3 residues: CSAREGTRDRAPNEQFF. DNA for the CDR3: TGCAGTGCTCGAGAGGGTACCCGGGACAGGGCTCCCAATGAGCAGTTCTTC.

V usage is TRBV24-1 and J usage is TRBJ2-3; 8 positions agree with TRBD1. The trim removed 9 bases at V and 5 bases at J, leaving 6 bases unmatched. The CDR3 runs to 13 residues. Germline V lookup: CDR1 KGHDR, CDR2 SFDVKD. CDR3 amino acids: CATGTGFLDTQYF. The CDR3 DNA is TGTGCCACCGGGACAGGTTTTTTAGATACGCAGTATTTT.

This clonotype has just a few counts. The chain uses TRBV15 and TRBJ1-1; 9 bases agree with TRBD1. V shed 3 bases, J shed 4 bases, and the junction held 6 bases outside the gene matches. In germline, CDR1 is LNHNV, CDR2 YYDKDF (reference sequence). The CDR3 consists of 15 residues. Here the CDR3 reads CATSRGGGQGTEAFF. CDR3 nucleotide sequence: TGTGCCACCAGCAGGGGCGGGGGACAGGGCACTGAAGCTTTCTTT.

This chain joins TRBV7-9 and TRBJ2-3, with 9 bases aligning to TRBD1. With V trimmed by 1 base and J by 0 bases, 2 bases remained unmatched. The CDR3 has 16 amino acids. Germline V gene data show CDR1 as SEHNR and CDR2 as FQNEAQ (reference sequence). The CDR3 protein is CASSLGTGASTDTQYF. CDR3 sequence (DNA): TGTGCCAGCAGCTTAGGGACAGGGGCGAGCACAGATACGCAGTATTTT.

The chain employs TRBV7-2 and TRBJ1-2; D gene uncertain. V lost 1 base, J lost 3 bases, and 9 bases lay in between. Germline CDR1 SGHTA, CDR2 FQGNSA. The CDR3 covers 14 residues. The CDR3 region has the DNA TGTGCCAGCAGCTTAGGGGAGGTTTACTATGGCTACACCTTC. Its translation: CASSLGEVYYGYTF. Variable domain in full (rest from reference TRBV7-2 and TRBJ1-2): GAGVSQSPSNKVTEKGKDVELRCDPISGHTALYWYRQSLGQGLEFLIYFQGNSAPDKSGLPSDRFSAERTGGSVSTLTIQRTQQEDSAVYLCASSLGEVYYGYTFGSGTRLTVV.

This rearrangement joins TRBV6-6 to TRBJ2-7, with D possibly being TRBD1 (5 bases). Germline V CDR1 and CDR2: MNHNY, SVGAGI (reference sequence). Trimming pared 2 bases from V and 0 bases from J, leaving 8 bases between. CDR3 size: 14 residues. CDR3 sequence reads: CASSYLTGSYEQYF. CDR3 bases: TGTGCCAGCAGTTACCTTACAGGCTCCTACGAGCAGTACTTC.

V usage is TRBV7-9 and J usage is TRBJ2-7; tentative D call: TRBD1 (6 bases). Per germline, CDR1 SEHNR and CDR2 FQNEAQ (reference sequence). The CDR3 has 15 residues. The V gene lost 4 bases and the J gene lost 0 bases, with 13 bases spanning the gap. CDR3 sequence: CASSSADRPSYEQYF. The DNA for the CDR3 is TGTGCCAGCAGCTCGGCGGACAGACCCTCCTACGAGCAGTACTTC.

The gene calls are TRBV19 and TRBJ2-1; 9 bases match TRBD2. The CDR3 runs 14 residues. Germline CDR1 reads LNHDA; CDR2 reads SQIVND (reference sequence). With 7 bases clipped from V and 5 bases from J, the junction kept 6 bases outside the gene matches. This CDR3 reads CASKAGGPNNEQFF. In nucleotides, the CDR3 is TGTGCCAGTAAGGCGGGAGGGCCGAACAATGAGCAGTTCTTC.